A single T cell receptor beta chain is shown here with its context. Germline V gene lookup returns CDR1 SGHDN and CDR2 FVKESK. This CDR3 is 16 amino acids long. Between the trimmed V and J ends, which lost 0 bases and 5 bases, there was a span of 11 bases. This sample is drawn from a study of blood T cell repertoires in COVID-19. The repertoire was sequenced with immunoSEQ multiplex PCR; TCRdb's copy has only in-frame clones and lacks some. The sample contains around 400,000 clones, roughly 89% of which appear only once. J is TRBJ2-6 and V is TRBV14, with D possibly matching TRBD1 (6 bases). This TCR derives from a woman aged 30 to 39 who had recovered from COVID-19. What was sequenced was PBMCs or T cells enriched from blood (not recorded which). CDR3 loop: CASSQDSGVRANVLTF. DNA for the CDR3: TGTGCCAGCAGCCAAGACTCAGGGGTTAGGGCCAACGTCCTGACTTTC.